This record looks at one TCR beta chain sequence and its context. The antigen is unknown. The data derive from a study of graft-versus-host responses after intestinal transplantation. On the study more broadly: Recipients across the board were started on anti-thymocyte globulin induction, then kept on tacrolimus and steroids for two to three years. Overall study results and limits: Marrow from the recipient contained GvH clones, some of which had appeared first in ileum or blood.

Sequencing was performed with immunoSEQ multiplex PCR; in TCRdb, only in-frame clones are kept and a portion is missing. The sample has tens of thousands of clones; 80% to 95% are singletons. Germline values: CDR1 SSHAT, CDR2 FNYEAQ (reference sequence). The junction had 2 bases not matched to a gene; V was cut back by 5 bases and J by 5 bases. CDR3 length: 14 residues. The receptor comes from a human donor who received an intestinal transplant. J is TRBJ2-1 and V is TRBV7-7, with 11 bases aligning to TRBD2. The sequences come from unstimulated CD8+ T cells sorted from spleen or lymph node cells, collected before intestinal transplant. In DNA, the CDR3 is TGTGCCAGCAGCCCGGGACTAGCGGACAATGAGCAGTTCTTC. This translates into CASSPGLADNEQFF.